This T cell receptor (beta chain) was sequenced during a study of shared clonotypes between healthy human individuals. Details on this clone: The antigen remains unidentified.

Sequencing was performed with immunoSEQ multiplex PCR; in TCRdb, only in-frame clones are kept and a portion is missing. In the table there are millions of clones, over 85% of which are singletons. V gave up 5 bases and J gave up 7 bases; unmatched junction bases: 19. The CDR3 contains 18 residues. Germline V gene sequence: CDR1 SGHTA, CDR2 FQGTGA. CD4+ cell separation produced CD45RA+ naive and CD45RA-negative memory subsets. Study-wide findings and caveats: Non-shared clonotypes were found to have lower generation probabilities than the clonotypes that were shared by all four of the sorted-subset donors. Naive CD4 clonotypes were shared across several donors at around 5%. In this cohort, only blood was sampled, and tissue repertoires likely differ.

The sequenced sample was naive CD4+ T cells from PBMCs. Subset noted: CD45RA+ positively selected. The J gene is TRBJ2-1, the V gene TRBV7-3; 8 bases align to TRBD2. The sequence came from a young man in good health. Some clones in this sample may be carry-over from other donors' samples. CDR3 DNA: TGTGCCAGCAGCCCAGGGGACGGGAGGGAGCGTTTTTGGAATGAGCAGTTCTTC. Translation: CASSPGDGRERFWNEQFF. The variable domain in full, with the rest retrieved from reference TRBV7-3 and TRBJ2-1, is GAGVSQTPSNKVTEKGKYVELRCDPISGHTALYWYRQSLGQGPEFLIYFQGTGAADDSGLPNDRFFAVRPEGSVSTLKIQRTERGDSAVYLCASSPGDGRERFWNEQFFGPGTRLTVL.